This TCR beta chain was recorded in a study of metastatic and nonmetastatic thyroid tumors. Study background: For malignant and benign thyroid patients, tumor or nodule tissue and blood were the sources whose repertoires were compared. Overall study results and limits: Reports indicated that malignant thyroid tumors showed significantly higher TCR beta diversity than benign nodules did, in blood and tumor.

CDR1 is MNHEY and CDR2 is SVGEGT in the germline V gene. This CDR3 has 15 residues. The V and J ends lost 4 bases and 5 bases respectively, with 15 bases between them. As handled by the study authors: The study took CDR3 differences across clinicopathological groups and made a distant-metastasis classifier for papillary thyroid cancer from them. TCRdb reanalyzed the PCR reads with MiXCR. None of the V and J calls come from the authors' own analysis; TCRdb made them. The profile shows approximately 30,000 clones, 7.4% of them singletons. This clone was observed many times. Its specificity is not known. Among the patients, none had received any treatment before thyroid surgery.

The chain links TRBV6-2 or TRBV6-3 to TRBJ2-1; possibly TRBD2 for D (5 bases). The sample taken for sequencing was blood. This TCR was recovered from a female donor with papillary thyroid cancer or a benign thyroid nodule (not recorded which). Some clones in this sample may be carry-over from other donors' samples. The CDR3 nucleotides read TGTGCCAGCAGTTCTCATATTCGGGATCACAATGAGCAGTTCTTC. This encodes CASSSHIRDHNEQFF.